The present TCR beta chain was sequenced within a study of T cells after yellow fever vaccination. Overall study: Researchers used SMART-Seq v4 Ultra Low Input to prepare fractions that had low cell numbers.

TCRdb fed the 5' RACE reads into MiXCR, producing one record per CDR3 protein. The repertoire holds 170,000 or so distinct CDR3 sequences, with roughly 8.8% as singletons. The CDR3 extends over 16 amino acids. V lost 2 bases to trimming and J lost 8 bases, with 21 bases between them. Germline-derived CDR1 and CDR2 are DFQATT and SNEGSKA (reference sequence). Overall study findings and caveats: Booster samples showed a return of most primary-vaccination clones (roughly 96% CD4, approximately 88% CD8).

This clonotype was picked up a small number of times. The antigen is unknown. The chain combines TRBV20-1 with TRBJ1-4, with D possibly matching TRBD1 (6 bases). The source is a man aged 18 to 35 who received the YFV17D yellow fever vaccine. The specimen comprised CD8+ T cells sorted from PBMCs, sampled 45 days after the yellow fever booster vaccination. The CDR3 region has the DNA TGCAGTGCTAGATCCGTCAGTCAGGGGAGCGGGGAAAAACTGTTTTTT. Translated, it gives CSARSVSQGSGEKLFF.